The 14 T cell receptor beta chains reported below all come from one sample, sequenced in a study of blood T cell repertoires in COVID-19. Sequencing was performed with immunoSEQ multiplex PCR; in TCRdb, only in-frame clones are kept and a portion is missing. This sample yields 150,000 to 200,000 clones, of which approximately 88% are seen a single time; roughly 9% belongs to the top ten. Sequencing was done on a sample of PBMCs or T cells enriched from blood (not recorded which). These receptors were taken from a young woman who had recovered from COVID-19.

The chain couples TRBV6-5 to TRBJ2-7; 7 nucleotides match TRBD2. CDR1 and CDR2 from the germline V gene are MNHEY and SVGAGI. There are 15 residues in the CDR3. The V and J ends lost 0 bases and 3 bases, in that order; junction bases with no gene match: 5. DNA of the CDR3: TGTGCCAGCAGTTACTCTGGGGCGGGGGTCTACGAGCAGTACTTC. Its translation: CASSYSGAGVYEQYF.

The chain has TRBV10-3 and TRBJ2-2; 12 bases map to TRBD2. Trimming at V came to 6 bases and at J to 5 bases, leaving 7 bases not matched to a gene. Germline CDR1 reads ENHRY; CDR2 reads SYGVKD. This CDR3 has 16 residues. CDR3 sequence: CAISLLGLAGTGELFF. The CDR3 region has the DNA TGTGCCATCAGCCTCTTAGGACTAGCGGGAACCGGGGAGCTGTTTTTT.

The chain joins TRBV14 to TRBJ2-7; 7 positions agree with TRBD1. V was pared by 4 bases and J by 3 bases, with 3 bases of the junction left unmatched. This CDR3 has 13 amino acids. CDR1 is SGHDN, CDR2 FVKESK, per germline. The CDR3 bases are TGTGCCAGCAGCCGCCGGACAGGCTACGAGCAGTACTTC. Protein sequence: CASSRRTGYEQYF.

J is TRBJ2-2 and V is TRBV7-2, with D maybe TRBD2 (6 bases). Trimming shortened V by 5 bases and J by 5 bases, and 12 bases separated the two germline ends. The CDR3 length is 14 residues. Looked up from germline, CDR1 is SGHTA and CDR2 is FQGNSA. This CDR3 is CASSPGRPTGELFF. DNA for the CDR3: TGTGCCAGCAGCCCCGGGAGACCTACCGGGGAGCTGTTTTTT.

The chain joins TRBV30 to TRBJ2-2; 9 bases fit TRBD2. The germline V gene has CDR1 GTSNPN and CDR2 SVGIG (reference sequence). J gave up 7 bases and V 8 bases, and 20 bases lay outside the gene matches. This CDR3 has 17 residues. The CDR3 reads CAGDGGGGRVGYGELFF. For the CDR3, the DNA is TGTGCCGGAGATGGAGGGGGCGGGAGGGTAGGTTACGGGGAGCTGTTTTTT.

This sequence joins TRBV7-9 and TRBJ1-2, with a tentative D call TRBD1 (6 bases). The CDR3 contains 13 residues. V lost 4 bases to trimming and J lost 5 bases, with 11 bases between them. Germline V CDR1 and CDR2: SEHNR, FQNEAQ (reference sequence). The chain's CDR3 is CASSSLQGYGYTF. In DNA, the CDR3 is TGTGCCAGCAGCTCGTTACAGGGTTATGGCTACACCTTC.

This chain links TRBV18 with TRBJ2-7; a possible D gene is TRBD2 (5 bases). From germline, CDR1 is KGHSH and CDR2 LQKENI. The CDR3 has 14 amino acids. Deletions cut 5 bases from V and 2 bases from J, with 13 bases between. The DNA of the CDR3 is TGTGCCAGCTCAGTTGCGGGCGTTACCTACGAGCAGTACTTC. Its translation: CASSVAGVTYEQYF.

The V and J genes are TRBV7-8 and TRBJ1-1, with 11 bases fitting TRBD1. CDR1 is SGHVS, CDR2 FQNEAQ, per germline. J gave up 8 bases and V 4 bases, and 3 bases lay outside the gene matches. The CDR3 extends over 13 amino acids. The CDR3 DNA reads as TGTGCCAGCAGCTGGACAGGGGGCACCGAAGCTTTCTTT. Residues: CASSWTGGTEAFF.

The chain joins TRBV2 to TRBJ1-2, with unresolved D. V was trimmed by 2 bases and J by 8 bases, leaving 12 bases between them. Germline values: CDR1 SNHLY, CDR2 FYNNEI. CDR3 length: 13 amino acids. The chain's CDR3 is CASSEIMAGGYTF. The CDR3 DNA reads TGTGCCAGCAGTGAAATAATGGCGGGAGGCTACACCTTC. The entire variable domain, with the rest obtained from reference TRBV2 and TRBJ1-2, is as follows: EPEVTQTPSHQVTQMGQEVILRCVPISNHLYFYWYRQILGQKVEFLVSFYNNEISEKSEIFDDQFSVERPDGSNFTLKIRSTKLEDSAMYFCASSEIMAGGYTFGSGTRLTVV.

The chain has TRBV30 and TRBJ1-1; D uncertain. CDR1 GTSNPN and CDR2 SVGIG come from the germline V gene (reference sequence). This CDR3 region has 13 residues. Deletions cut 5 bases from V and 1 base from J, with 11 bases between. In DNA, the CDR3 is TGTGCCTGGGGCCGGGGAGAGAACACTGAAGCTTTCTTT. This translates into CAWGRGENTEAFF. Full variable domain (outside the CDR3, taken from reference TRBV30 and TRBJ1-1): SQTIHQWPATLVQPVGSPLSLECTVEGTSNPNLYWYRQAAGRGLQLLFYSVGIGQISSEVPQNLSASRPQDRQFILSSKKLLLSDSGFYLCAWGRGENTEAFFGQGTRLTVV.

The CDR3 region has the DNA TGTGCCAGCAGCTTGTCGGGGTGGGAGCAGTACTTC. It yields the protein CASSLSGWEQYF. V usage is TRBV5-6 and J usage is TRBJ2-7; D is perhaps TRBD2 (5 bases). Germline CDR1 SGHDT, CDR2 YYEEEE. The CDR3 contains 12 residues. Trimming took 1 base from V and 7 from J, leaving 9 bases between them.

The chain joins TRBV28 to TRBJ1-2, with unresolved D. The CDR3 extends over 16 amino acids. V was clipped by 5 bases and J by 4 bases, with 20 bases between them. Per the germline V gene, CDR1 is MDHEN and CDR2 is SYDVKM. DNA of the CDR3: TGTGCCAGCAGTCCCGAGGCGGGCCGAACCGTCTATGGCTACACCTTC. This translates into CASSPEAGRTVYGYTF.

The V and J genes are TRBV5-8 and TRBJ1-1, with 7 nucleotides matching TRBD1. With 3 bases clipped from V and 0 bases from J, the junction kept 5 bases outside the gene matches. The germline V gene has CDR1 SGHTS and CDR2 YDEGEE. This CDR3 region has 15 residues. CDR3 amino acids: CASSWGQSMNTEAFF. The CDR3 coding sequence is TGTGCCAGCAGCTGGGGACAGAGCATGAACACTGAAGCTTTCTTT. Drawing the rest from reference TRBV5-8 and TRBJ1-1, the complete variable domain is EAGVTQSPTHLIKTRGQQATLRCSPISGHTSVYWYQQALGLGLQFLLWYDEGEERNRGNFPPRFSGRQFPNYSSELNVNALELEDSALYLCASSWGQSMNTEAFFGQGTRLTVV.

The genes are TRBV27 and TRBJ1-2, with D possibly matching TRBD1 (5 bases). This CDR3 is built from 17 residues. CDR1 MNHEY and CDR2 SMNVEV come from the germline V gene (reference sequence). Between the trimmed V and J ends, which lost 6 bases and 4 bases, there was a span of 24 bases. The CDR3 region has the DNA TGTGCCAGCAGATTAGCCCGGGGGGTTTGGGATGGCTATGGCTACACCTTC. This encodes CASRLARGVWDGYGYTF.